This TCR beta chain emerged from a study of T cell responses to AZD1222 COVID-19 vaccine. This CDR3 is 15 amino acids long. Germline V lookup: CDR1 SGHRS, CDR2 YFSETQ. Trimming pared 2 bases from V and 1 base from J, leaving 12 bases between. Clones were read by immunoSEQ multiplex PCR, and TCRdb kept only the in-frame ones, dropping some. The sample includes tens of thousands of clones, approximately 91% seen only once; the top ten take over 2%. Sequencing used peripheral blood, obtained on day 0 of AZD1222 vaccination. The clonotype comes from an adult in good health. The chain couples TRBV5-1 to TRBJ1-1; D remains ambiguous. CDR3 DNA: TGCGCCAGCAGCTTAAACAACGCAGGGAACACTGAAGCTTTCTTT. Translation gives CASSLNNAGNTEAFF. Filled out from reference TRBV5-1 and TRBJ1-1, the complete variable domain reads KAGVTQTPRYLIKTRGQQVTLSCSPISGHRSVSWYQQTPGQGLQFLFEYFSETQRNKGNFPGRFSGRQFSNSRSEMNVSTLELGDSALYLCASSLNNAGNTEAFFGQGTRLTVV.